This T cell receptor (beta chain) was captured in a study of human T cells and chemical hapten exposure. Study outcomes and limitations: There was alopecia in the donors, so their immune response may differ from that of healthy people.

On this clonotype itself: Its antigen is not known.

From the RACE reads, TCRdb called clonotypes with MiXCR, one entry per CDR3 protein. The table shows 130,000 or so distinct CDR3 sequences, with 10% to 12% occurring only once. Described time point: patch test 3, about 24 weeks after DPC sensitization. Treatment of the sample: therapeutic diphenylcyclopropenone sensitization with weekly scalp DPC. Germline V gene sequence: CDR1 MNHNY, CDR2 SVGAGI (reference sequence). This CDR3 has 10 amino acids. With 8 bases clipped from V and 16 bases from J, the junction kept 4 bases outside the gene matches. This sequence joins TRBV6-6 and TRBJ1-6; 8 bases fit TRBD1. Specimen: whole blood, collected in connection with sensitization to the hapten diphenylcyclopropenone (DPC). The clonotype comes from a woman in her forties or fifties with alopecia areata. Some clones in this sample may be carry-over from other donors' samples. In DNA form, the CDR3 reads TGTGCCAGCGGGACAGGTTTTCTCCACTTT. Its translation: CASGTGFLHF.